The 2 T cell receptor beta chains below come from one sample, sequenced in a study of T cells after yellow fever vaccination (dated by TCRdb to 2018 to 2020). Libraries were made using 5' RACE. The listed sequencing device is Illumina HiSeq 2500. TCRdb applied fastp at Q25 and MiXCR to the public reads, then kept only in-frame beta chains. Merged by CDR3 protein, the rows form single entries marked with the most common genes and DNA. Present in this sample are around 340,000 distinct CDR3 sequences, 8.5% to 10% of which were seen just once. The ten top clones hold roughly 17% of the sample. The treatment or condition label on this specimen signifies: live attenuated yellow fever vaccine strain. Sequencing used PBMCs, obtained on the day of the first yellow fever vaccination. All receptors derive from a man younger than 30 who received the YFV17D yellow fever vaccine.

Ten or more counts support this clonotype. V is TRBV7-2 and J is TRBJ2-7; no clear D. V gave up 5 bases and J gave up 5 bases, with 16 bases separating them. Germline CDR1 and CDR2: SGHTA and FQGNSA. The CDR3 consists of 14 residues. DNA for the CDR3: TGTGCCAGCAGCAGATCGGACGGCTACGACGAGCAGTACTTC. This sequence encodes CASSRSDGYDEQYF.

This clonotype was recorded many times. This rearrangement joins TRBV4-1 to TRBJ2-7, with 8 nucleotides matching TRBD1. The CDR3 has 15 residues. CDR1 is MGHRA, CDR2 YSYEKL, per germline. With V trimmed by 1 base and J by 7 bases, 9 bases remained unmatched. The CDR3 coding sequence is TGCGCCAGCAGCCAAGGCGTGACAGGGGTGTGGGAGCAGTACGTC. It encodes CASSQGVTGVWEQYV.